This T cell receptor (beta chain) was sequenced for a study of shared clonotypes between healthy human individuals. CDR1 and CDR2 (germline): ENHRY, SYGVKD. CDR3 size: 16 residues. Deletions cut 7 bases from V and 0 bases from J, with 16 bases between. It was across several immunoSEQ plates that each subset's genomic DNA was evenly split. Only in-frame clones appear in the TCRdb table, and some are missing; sequencing was by immunoSEQ multiplex PCR. The sample lists roughly 2 million clones, nearly 97% seen once, with about 0.13% in the top ten. The source material was naive CD4+ T cells sorted from blood. Stated subset: CD45RA+ positively selected. V and J are TRBV10-3 and TRBJ1-3, with D tentatively TRBD1 (6 bases). The TCR sequence derives from a man aged 18 to 29 in good health. CDR3 protein: CAITQDSPSSGNTIYF. The CDR3 DNA reads TGTGCCATCACTCAGGACAGCCCGAGCTCTGGAAACACCATATATTTT.